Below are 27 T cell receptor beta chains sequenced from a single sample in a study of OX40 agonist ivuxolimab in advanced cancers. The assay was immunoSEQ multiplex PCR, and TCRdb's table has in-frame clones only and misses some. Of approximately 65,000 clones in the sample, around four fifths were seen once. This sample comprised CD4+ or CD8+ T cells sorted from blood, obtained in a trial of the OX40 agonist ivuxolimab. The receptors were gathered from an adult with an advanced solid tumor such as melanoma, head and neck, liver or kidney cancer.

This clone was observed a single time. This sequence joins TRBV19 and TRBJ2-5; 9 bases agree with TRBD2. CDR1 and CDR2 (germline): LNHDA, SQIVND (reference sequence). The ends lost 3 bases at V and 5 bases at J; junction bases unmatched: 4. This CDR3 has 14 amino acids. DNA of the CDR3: TGTGCCAGTAGTATCATAGCGGGAGATGAGACCCAGTACTTC. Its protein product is CASSIIAGDETQYF.

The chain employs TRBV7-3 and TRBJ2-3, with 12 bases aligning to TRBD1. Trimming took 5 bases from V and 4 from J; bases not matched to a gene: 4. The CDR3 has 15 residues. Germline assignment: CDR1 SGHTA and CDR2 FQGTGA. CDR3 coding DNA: TGTGCCAGCAGCCCCGGGACAGGGGGCGCAGATACGCAGTATTTT. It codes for CASSPGTGGADTQYF. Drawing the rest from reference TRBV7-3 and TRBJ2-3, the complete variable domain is GAGVSQTPSNKVTEKGKYVELRCDPISGHTALYWYRQSLGQGPEFLIYFQGTGAADDSGLPNDRFFAVRPEGSVSTLKIQRTERGDSAVYLCASSPGTGGADTQYFGPGTRLTVL.

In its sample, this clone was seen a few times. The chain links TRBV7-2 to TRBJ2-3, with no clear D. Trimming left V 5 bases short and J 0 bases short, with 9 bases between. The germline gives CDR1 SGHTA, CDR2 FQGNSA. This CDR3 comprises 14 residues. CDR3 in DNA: TGTGCCAGCAGCCCATCGTTTAGCACAGATACGCAGTATTTT. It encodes CASSPSFSTDTQYF. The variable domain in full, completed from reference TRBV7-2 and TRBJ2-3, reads GAGVSQSPSNKVTEKGKDVELRCDPISGHTALYWYRQSLGQGLEFLIYFQGNSAPDKSGLPSDRFSAERTGGSVSTLTIQRTQQEDSAVYLCASSPSFSTDTQYFGPGTRLTVL.

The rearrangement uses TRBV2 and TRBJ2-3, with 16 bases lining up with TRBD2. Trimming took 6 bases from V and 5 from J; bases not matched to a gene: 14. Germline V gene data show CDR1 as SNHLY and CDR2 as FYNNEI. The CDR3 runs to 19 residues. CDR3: CASSAPLGTSGGAGDTQYF. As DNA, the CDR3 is TGTGCCAGCAGCGCCCCTTTAGGGACTAGCGGGGGGGCCGGAGATACGCAGTATTTT.

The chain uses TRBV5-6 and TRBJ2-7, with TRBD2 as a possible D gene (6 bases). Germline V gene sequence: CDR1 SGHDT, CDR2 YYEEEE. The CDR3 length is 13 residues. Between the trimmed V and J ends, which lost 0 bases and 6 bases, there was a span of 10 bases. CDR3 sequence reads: CASSLVEGGEQYF. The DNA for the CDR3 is TGTGCCAGCAGCTTGGTGGAGGGTGGCGAGCAGTACTTC.

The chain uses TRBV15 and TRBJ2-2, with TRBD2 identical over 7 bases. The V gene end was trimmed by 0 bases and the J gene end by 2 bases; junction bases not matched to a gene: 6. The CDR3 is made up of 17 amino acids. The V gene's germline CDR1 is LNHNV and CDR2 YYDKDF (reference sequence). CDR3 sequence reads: CATSRDRASGNTGELFF. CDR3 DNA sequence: TGTGCCACCAGCAGAGATAGGGCTAGCGGTAACACCGGGGAGCTGTTTTTT.

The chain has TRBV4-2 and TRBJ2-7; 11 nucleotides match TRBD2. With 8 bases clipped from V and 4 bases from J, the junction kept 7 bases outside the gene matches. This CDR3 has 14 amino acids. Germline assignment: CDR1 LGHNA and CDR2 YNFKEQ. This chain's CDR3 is CASATGTSGYEQYF. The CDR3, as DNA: TGTGCCAGCGCAACCGGGACTAGCGGATACGAGCAGTACTTC.

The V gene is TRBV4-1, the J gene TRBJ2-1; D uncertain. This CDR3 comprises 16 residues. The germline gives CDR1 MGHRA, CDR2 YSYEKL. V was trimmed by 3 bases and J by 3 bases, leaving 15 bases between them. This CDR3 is CASSHPFGGNYNEQFF. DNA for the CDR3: TGCGCCAGCAGCCACCCTTTTGGCGGCAACTACAATGAGCAGTTCTTC.

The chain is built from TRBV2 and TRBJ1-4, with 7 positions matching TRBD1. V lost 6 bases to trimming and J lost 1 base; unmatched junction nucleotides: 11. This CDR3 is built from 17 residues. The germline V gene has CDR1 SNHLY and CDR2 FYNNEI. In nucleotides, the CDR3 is TGTGCCAGCAGGGCAGACAGGGAGATCCGAACTAATGAAAAACTGTTTTTT. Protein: CASRADREIRTNEKLFF. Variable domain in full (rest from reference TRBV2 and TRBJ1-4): EPEVTQTPSHQVTQMGQEVILRCVPISNHLYFYWYRQILGQKVEFLVSFYNNEISEKSEIFDDQFSVERPDGSNFTLKIRSTKLEDSAMYFCASRADREIRTNEKLFFGSGTQLSVL.

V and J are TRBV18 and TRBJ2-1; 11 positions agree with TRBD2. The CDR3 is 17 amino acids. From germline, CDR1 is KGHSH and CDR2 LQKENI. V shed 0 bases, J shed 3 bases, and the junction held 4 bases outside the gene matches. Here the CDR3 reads CASSPPSGRADYNEQFF. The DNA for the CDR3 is TGTGCCAGCTCACCACCTAGCGGGAGGGCCGACTACAATGAGCAGTTCTTC.

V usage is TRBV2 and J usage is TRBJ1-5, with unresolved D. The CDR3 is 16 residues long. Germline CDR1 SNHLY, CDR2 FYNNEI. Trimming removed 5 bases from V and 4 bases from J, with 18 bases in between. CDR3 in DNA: TGTGCCAGCAGTCTTCTAGCGGTCGGAGGGAATCAGCCCCAGCATTTT. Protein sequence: CASSLLAVGGNQPQHF.

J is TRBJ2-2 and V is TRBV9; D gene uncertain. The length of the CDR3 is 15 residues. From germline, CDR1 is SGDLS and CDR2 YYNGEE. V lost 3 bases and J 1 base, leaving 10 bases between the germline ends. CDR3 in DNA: TGTGCCAGCAGCGATTTGGCGATGAACACCGGGGAGCTGTTTTTT. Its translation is CASSDLAMNTGELFF.

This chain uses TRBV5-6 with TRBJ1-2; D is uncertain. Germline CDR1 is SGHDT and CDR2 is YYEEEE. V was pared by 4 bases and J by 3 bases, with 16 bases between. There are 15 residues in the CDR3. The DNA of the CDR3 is TGTGCCAGCAGCCCCGTGGGCAGGCAAGACTATGGCTACACCTTC. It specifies CASSPVGRQDYGYTF. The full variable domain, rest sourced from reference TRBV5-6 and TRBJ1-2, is DAGVTQSPTHLIKTRGQQVTLRCSPKSGHDTVSWYQQALGQGPQFIFQYYEEEERQRGNFPDRFSGHQFPNYSSELNVNALLLGDSALYLCASSPVGRQDYGYTFGSGTRLTVV.

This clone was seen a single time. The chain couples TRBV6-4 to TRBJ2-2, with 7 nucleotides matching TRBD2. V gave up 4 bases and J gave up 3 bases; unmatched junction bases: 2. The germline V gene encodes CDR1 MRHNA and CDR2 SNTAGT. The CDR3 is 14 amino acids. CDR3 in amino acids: CASSVGRDTGELFF. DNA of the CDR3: TGTGCCAGCAGTGTAGGGAGGGACACCGGGGAGCTGTTTTTT.

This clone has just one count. The CDR3 DNA sequence: TGTGCCAGCAGCTTAGGACCGGGAGGGGAGACCCAGTACTTC. It encodes CASSLGPGGETQYF. The rearrangement joins TRBV7-3 to TRBJ2-5; 8 bases agree with TRBD2. Trimming took 2 bases from V and 5 from J; bases not matched to a gene: 4. Germline assignment: CDR1 SGHTA and CDR2 FQGTGA. This CDR3 region has 14 residues.

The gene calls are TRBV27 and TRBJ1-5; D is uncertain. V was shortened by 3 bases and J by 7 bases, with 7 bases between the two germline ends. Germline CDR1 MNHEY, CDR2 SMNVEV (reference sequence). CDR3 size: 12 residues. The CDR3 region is CASSFLGQPQHF. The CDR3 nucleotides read TGTGCCAGCAGTTTTCTTGGGCAGCCCCAGCATTTT.

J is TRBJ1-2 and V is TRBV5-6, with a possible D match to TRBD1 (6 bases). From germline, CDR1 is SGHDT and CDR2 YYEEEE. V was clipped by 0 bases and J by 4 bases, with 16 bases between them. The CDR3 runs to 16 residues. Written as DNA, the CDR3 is TGTGCCAGCAGCTTGGTTGGGGGGGCCTCAACCTATGGCTACACCTTC. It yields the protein CASSLVGGASTYGYTF.

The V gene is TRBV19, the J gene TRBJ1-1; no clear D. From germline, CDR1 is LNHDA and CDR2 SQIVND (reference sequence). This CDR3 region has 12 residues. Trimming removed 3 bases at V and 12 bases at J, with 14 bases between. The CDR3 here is CASSIFGEKTFF. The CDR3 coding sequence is TGTGCCAGTAGTATTTTTGGGGAAAAAACTTTCTTT.

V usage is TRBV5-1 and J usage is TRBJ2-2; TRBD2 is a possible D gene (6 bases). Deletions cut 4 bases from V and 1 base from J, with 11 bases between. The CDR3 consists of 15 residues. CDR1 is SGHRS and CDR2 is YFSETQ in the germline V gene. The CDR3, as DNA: TGCGCCAGCAGCCTCCGGGAGCTGAACACCGGGGAGCTGTTTTTT. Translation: CASSLRELNTGELFF.

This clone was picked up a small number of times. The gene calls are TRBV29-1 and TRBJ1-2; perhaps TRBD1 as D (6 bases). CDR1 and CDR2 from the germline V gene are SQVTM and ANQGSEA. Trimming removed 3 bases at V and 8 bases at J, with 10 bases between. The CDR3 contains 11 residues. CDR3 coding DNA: TGCAGCGTTGACACAGGGCGAGGCTACACCTTC. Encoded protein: CSVDTGRGYTF.

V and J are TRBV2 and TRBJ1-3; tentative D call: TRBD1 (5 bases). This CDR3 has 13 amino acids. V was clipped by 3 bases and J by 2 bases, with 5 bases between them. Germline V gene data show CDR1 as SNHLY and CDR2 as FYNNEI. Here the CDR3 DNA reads TGTGCCAGCAGTGAGGGGGCTGGAAACACCATATATTTT. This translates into CASSEGAGNTIYF.

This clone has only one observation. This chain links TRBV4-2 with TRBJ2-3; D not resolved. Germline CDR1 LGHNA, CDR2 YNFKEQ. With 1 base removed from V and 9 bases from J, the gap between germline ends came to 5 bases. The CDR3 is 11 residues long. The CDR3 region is CASSQVDTQYF. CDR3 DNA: TGTGCCAGCAGCCAAGTGGACACGCAGTATTTT.

The CDR3 here is CASRRTGSHEQYF. The DNA for the CDR3 is TGTGCCAGCAGACGGACGGGGTCCCACGAGCAGTACTTC. The chain uses TRBV5-5 and TRBJ2-7, with D possibly being TRBD2 (5 bases). The ends were cut back, 5 bases at V and 5 bases at J, with 14 bases in the middle. CDR1 is SGHKS, CDR2 YYEKEE, per germline (reference sequence). CDR3 length: 13 residues.

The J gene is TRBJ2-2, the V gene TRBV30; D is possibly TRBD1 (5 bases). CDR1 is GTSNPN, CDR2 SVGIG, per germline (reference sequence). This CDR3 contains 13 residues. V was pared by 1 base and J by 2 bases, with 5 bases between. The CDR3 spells CAWSGTNTGELFF. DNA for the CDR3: TGTGCCTGGAGTGGGACAAACACCGGGGAGCTGTTTTTT. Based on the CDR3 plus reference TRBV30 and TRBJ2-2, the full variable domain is SQTIHQWPATLVQPVGSPLSLECTVEGTSNPNLYWYRQAAGRGLQLLFYSVGIGQISSEVPQNLSASRPQDRQFILSSKKLLLSDSGFYLCAWSGTNTGELFFGEGSRLTVL.

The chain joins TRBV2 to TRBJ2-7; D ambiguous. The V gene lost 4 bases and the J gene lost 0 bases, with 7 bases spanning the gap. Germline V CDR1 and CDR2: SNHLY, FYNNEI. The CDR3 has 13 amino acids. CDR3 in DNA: TGTGCCAGCAGTGGTGATGACTCCTACGAGCAGTACTTC. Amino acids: CASSGDDSYEQYF.

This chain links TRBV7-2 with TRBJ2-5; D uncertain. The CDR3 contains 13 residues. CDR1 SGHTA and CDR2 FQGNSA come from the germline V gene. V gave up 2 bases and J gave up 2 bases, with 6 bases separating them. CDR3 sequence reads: CASSLPRQETQYF. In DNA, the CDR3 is TGTGCCAGCAGCTTACCGCGGCAAGAGACCCAGTACTTC. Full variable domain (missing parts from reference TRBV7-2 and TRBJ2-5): GAGVSQSPSNKVTEKGKDVELRCDPISGHTALYWYRQSLGQGLEFLIYFQGNSAPDKSGLPSDRFSAERTGGSVSTLTIQRTQQEDSAVYLCASSLPRQETQYFGPGTRLLVL.

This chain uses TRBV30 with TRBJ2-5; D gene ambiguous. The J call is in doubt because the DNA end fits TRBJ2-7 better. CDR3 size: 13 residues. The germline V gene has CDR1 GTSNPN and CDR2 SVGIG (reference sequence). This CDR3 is CAWSPPQSYEQYF. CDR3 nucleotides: TGTGCCTGGAGTCCCCCACAGTCATACGAGCAGTACTTC.